In its sample, the clone carrying this TCR beta chain was seen many times. Antigen unknown. The total RNA was obtained from whole blood that was not fractionated. This entry belongs to a study of human T cells and chemical hapten exposure. Study-wide results and limits: DPC sensitization did not alter TCRs above 1 in 1000 frequency.

V lost 4 bases, J lost 5 bases, and 11 bases lay in between. This CDR3 is 13 amino acids long. Germline CDR1 reads LGHDT; CDR2 reads YNNKEL (reference sequence). Individual cDNA molecules each carried unique molecular identifiers attached by the library. A single record per CDR3 protein comes from TCRdb applying MiXCR to the 5' RACE reads. The table lists 150,000 or so distinct CDR3 sequences, over 3.5% of them singletons. The rearrangement uses TRBV3-1 and TRBJ1-1; TRBD1 is a possible D gene (5 bases). This sequence was found in a female donor in good health. The CDR3 coding sequence is TGTGCCAGCAGCCGCCCGGGGGAGACTGAAGCTTTCTTT. This gives the protein CASSRPGETEAFF.